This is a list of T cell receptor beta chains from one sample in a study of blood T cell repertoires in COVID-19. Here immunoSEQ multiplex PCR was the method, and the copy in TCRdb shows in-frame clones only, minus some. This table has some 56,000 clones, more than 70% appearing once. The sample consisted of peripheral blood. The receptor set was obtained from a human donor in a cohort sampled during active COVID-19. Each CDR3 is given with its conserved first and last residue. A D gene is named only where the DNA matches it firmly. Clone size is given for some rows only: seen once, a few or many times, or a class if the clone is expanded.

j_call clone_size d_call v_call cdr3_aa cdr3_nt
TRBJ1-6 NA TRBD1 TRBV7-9 CASSTGQGESPLHF TGTGCCAGCAGCACGGGACAGGGGGAATCACCCCTCCACTTT
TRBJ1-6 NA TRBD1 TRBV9 CASRQRDRDYNSPLHF TGTGCCAGCAGACAACGGGACAGGGATTATAATTCACCCCTCCACTTT
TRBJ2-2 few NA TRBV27 CASSLLGAGELFF TGTGCCAGCAGTTTATTAGGGGCCGGGGAGCTGTTTTTT
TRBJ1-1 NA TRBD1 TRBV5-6 CASSWDRGEPAFF TGTGCCAGCAGCTGGGACAGGGGGGAGCCGGCTTTCTTT
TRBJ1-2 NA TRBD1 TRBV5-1 CASSPGDRGLPSYTF TGCGCCAGCAGCCCGGGGGACAGGGGGCTTCCTAGCTACACCTTC
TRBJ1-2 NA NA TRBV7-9 CASISAGGGYGYTF TGTGCCAGCATCTCAGCGGGGGGTGGCTATGGCTACACCTTC
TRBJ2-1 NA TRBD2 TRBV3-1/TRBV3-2 CASSRLAGRGDEQFF TGTGCCAGCAGTCGACTAGCGGGTCGGGGGGATGAGCAGTTCTTC
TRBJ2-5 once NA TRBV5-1 CASSLAFGSETQYF TGCGCCAGCAGCTTGGCCTTCGGGTCGGAGACCCAGTACTTC
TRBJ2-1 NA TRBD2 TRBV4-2 CASSQDPGLAPISSYNEQFF TGTGCCAGCAGCCAAGACCCGGGACTAGCTCCCATTAGCTCCTACAATGAGCAGTTCTTC
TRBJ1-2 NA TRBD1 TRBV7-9 CASSRDLTGTGSNYGYTF TGTGCCAGCAGCCGCGACCTGACCGGGACAGGCTCCAACTATGGCTACACCTTC
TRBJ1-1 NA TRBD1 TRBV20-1 CSASNRGDTEAFF TGCAGTGCTAGTAACAGGGGGGACACTGAAGCTTTCTTT
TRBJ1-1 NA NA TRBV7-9 CASSPPADTEAFF TGTGCCAGCAGCCCCCCGGCGGACACTGAAGCTTTCTTT
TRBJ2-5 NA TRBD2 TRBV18 CASSPLLQGLAGVLSAETQYF TGTGCCAGCTCACCACTGCTCCAGGGTCTAGCGGGGGTACTCTCGGCAGAGACCCAGTACTTC
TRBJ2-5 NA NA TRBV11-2 CASSLQGTTQETQYF TGTGCCAGCAGCTTACAGGGGACCACCCAAGAGACCCAGTACTTC
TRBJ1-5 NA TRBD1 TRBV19 CASSIPDRSNQPQHF TGTGCCAGTAGTATTCCGGACAGGTCCAATCAGCCCCAGCATTTT
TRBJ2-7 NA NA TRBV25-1 CASSAYGGRSSYEQYF TGTGCCAGCAGTGCCTACGGTGGGAGGAGCTCCTACGAGCAGTACTTC
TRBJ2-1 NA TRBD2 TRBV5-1 CASSLVASGYNEQFF TGCGCCAGCAGCTTGGTGGCTAGCGGGTACAATGAGCAGTTCTTC
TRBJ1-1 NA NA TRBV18 CASSPRTNTEAFF TGTGCCAGCTCACCGAGGACTAACACTGAAGCTTTCTTT
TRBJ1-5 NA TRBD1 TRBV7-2 CASSLDRGSQPQHF TGTGCCAGCAGCCTGGACAGGGGAAGTCAGCCCCAGCATTTT
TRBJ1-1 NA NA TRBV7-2 CASSLAMGAEAFF TGTGCCAGCAGCTTAGCGATGGGCGCTGAAGCTTTCTTT
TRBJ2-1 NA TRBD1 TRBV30 CAWSPGTGWFF TGTGCCTGGAGCCCTGGGACAGGGTGGTTCTTC
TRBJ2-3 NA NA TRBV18 CASSPQGGRGTDTQYF TGTGCCAGCTCACCACAAGGGGGTAGGGGCACAGATACGCAGTATTTT
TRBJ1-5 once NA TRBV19 CASSTEKGPQPQHF TGTGCCAGTAGTACAGAAAAGGGGCCGCAGCCCCAGCATTTT
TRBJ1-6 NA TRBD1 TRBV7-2 CASSSYRTGPHNSPLHF TGTGCCAGCAGCTCATATAGGACAGGGCCCCATAATTCACCCCTCCACTTT
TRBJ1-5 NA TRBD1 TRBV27 CASSLTTGGGQPQHF TGTGCCAGCAGTTTAACGACAGGGGGAGGACAGCCCCAGCATTTT